Here is one TCR beta chain with its context. A read error may explain this, as a much larger clone is one base away. The sample comes from a study of T cells in Graves' hyperthyroidism and ophthalmopathy. TCR beta CDR3 regions were amplified from RNA. The primer set for the first-round RT-PCR of the TCR CDR3 was HTBI. MiXCR, applied by TCRdb to the multiplex PCR reads, yields one record per CDR3 protein. The table lists about 700,000 distinct CDR3 sequences, 11% to 15% of them singletons. This CDR3 has 15 residues. In germline, CDR1 is SGHAT, CDR2 FQNNGV. The junction had 4 bases not matched to a gene; V was cut back by 3 bases and J by 6 bases.

The source of this sequence is a woman in her late teens or twenties with Graves' hyperthyroidism. V and J are TRBV11-2 and TRBJ2-1; TRBD2 aligns across 11 bases. The sequenced sample consisted of blood. CDR3 region: CASSLTSGNVNEQFF. In DNA form, the CDR3 reads TGTGCCAGCAGCTTGACTAGCGGGAATGTCAATGAGCAGTTCTTC.